The present entry profiles one T cell receptor beta chain with its context. Its specificity is not known. In the same sample, other DNA sequences code for this CDR3. The data are from a study of siplizumab effects on memory and regulatory T cells. Study results and caveats: Siplizumab brought about a significant reduction in alloreactive sequences traceable to unstimulated CD4+ memory cells. The apparent diversity of naive T cells exceeded that of memory cells, and naive T cells seemed to make a major contribution to the alloresponse. The average Treg-derived proportion among mappable alloreactive CD4+ clones was around 65% with siplizumab versus about 28% in controls.

Germline CDR1 reads MDHEN; CDR2 reads SYDVKM. This CDR3 is built from 11 residues. V shed 6 bases and J shed 7 bases, with 9 bases lying between them. Assays were performed on about 10^5 TCR templates per sample. The data were produced by immunoSEQ multiplex PCR, yet TCRdb's version contains in-frame clones alone and is incomplete. This table has around 100,000 clones, 75% to 95% appearing once. The sequence derives from a human donor in good health. Sequencing was performed on CD4+ T cells sorted from blood. V gene TRBV28 combines with J gene TRBJ1-2; D gene uncertain. CDR3 protein: CASSSPGGYTF. The CDR3 region has the DNA TGTGCCAGCAGCTCCCCGGGTGGCTACACCTTC.